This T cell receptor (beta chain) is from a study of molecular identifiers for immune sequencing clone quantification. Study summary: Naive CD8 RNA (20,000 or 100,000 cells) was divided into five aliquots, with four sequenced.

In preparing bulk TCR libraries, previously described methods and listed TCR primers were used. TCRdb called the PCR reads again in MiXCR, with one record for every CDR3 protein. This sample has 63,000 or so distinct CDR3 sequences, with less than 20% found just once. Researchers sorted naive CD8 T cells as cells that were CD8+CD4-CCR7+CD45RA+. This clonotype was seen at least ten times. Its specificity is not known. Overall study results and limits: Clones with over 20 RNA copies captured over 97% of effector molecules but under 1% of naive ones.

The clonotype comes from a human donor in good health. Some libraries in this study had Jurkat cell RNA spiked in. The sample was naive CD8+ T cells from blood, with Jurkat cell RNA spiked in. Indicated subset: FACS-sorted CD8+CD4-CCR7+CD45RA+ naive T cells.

The CDR3 sequence: CASSLAQLNWLNGYTF. The CDR3 DNA reads TGTGCCAGCAGCCTGGCACAGCTTAATTGGTTGAATGGCTACACCTTC. The chain joins TRBV7-2 to TRBJ1-2; D call uncertain. This CDR3 contains 16 residues. V dropped 5 bases and J dropped 6 bases, with 22 bases sitting between them. In germline, CDR1 is SGHTA, CDR2 FQGNSA. Based on the CDR3 plus reference TRBV7-2 and TRBJ1-2, the full variable domain is GAGVSQSPSNKVTEKGKDVELRCDPISGHTALYWYRQSLGQGLEFLIYFQGNSAPDKSGLPSDRFSAERTGGSVSTLTIQRTQQEDSAVYLCASSLAQLNWLNGYTFGSGTRLTVV.